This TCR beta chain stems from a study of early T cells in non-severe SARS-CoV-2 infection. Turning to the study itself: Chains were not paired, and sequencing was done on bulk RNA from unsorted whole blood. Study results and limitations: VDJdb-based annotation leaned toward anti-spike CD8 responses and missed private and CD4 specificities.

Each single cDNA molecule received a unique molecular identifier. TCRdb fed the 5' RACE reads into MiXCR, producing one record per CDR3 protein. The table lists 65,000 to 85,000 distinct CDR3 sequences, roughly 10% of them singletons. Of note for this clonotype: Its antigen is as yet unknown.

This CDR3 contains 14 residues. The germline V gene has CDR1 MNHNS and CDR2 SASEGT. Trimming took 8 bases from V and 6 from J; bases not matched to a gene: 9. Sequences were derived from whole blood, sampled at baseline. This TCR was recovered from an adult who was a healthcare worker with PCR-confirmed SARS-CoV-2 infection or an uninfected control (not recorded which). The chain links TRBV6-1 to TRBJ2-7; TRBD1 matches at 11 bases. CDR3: CASARDRGSVEQYF. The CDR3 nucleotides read TGTGCCAGCGCGCGGGACAGGGGGTCGGTCGAGCAGTACTTC.